This TCR beta chain is drawn from a study of blood T cell repertoires in COVID-19. Study summary: The cDNA or gDNA used as material had been derived from T cells, B-cell-depleted T cells, or PBMCs.

TCRdb's table, derived via immunoSEQ multiplex PCR, lists solely in-frame clones and lacks some. The top ten clones hold around a tenth of a sample with roughly 300,000 clones, 83% of them seen once. This clone has a handful of counts. Germline CDR1 reads LGHNA; CDR2 reads YNFKEQ. With V trimmed by 4 bases and J by 7 bases, 16 bases remained unmatched. This CDR3 spans 18 amino acids. The clonotype comes from a woman aged 45-60 years who had recovered from COVID-19. Specimen: peripheral blood. The chain uses TRBV4-2 and TRBJ2-5; 12 bases map to TRBD1. DNA of the CDR3: TGTGCCAGCAGCCTCCGCGGTGGGGACAGGGGGCGTTTGGGGACCCAGTACTTC. Protein: CASSLRGGDRGRLGTQYF.